This entry lists 14 T cell receptor beta chains sequenced from one sample in a study of shared clonotypes between healthy human individuals. The table came from immunoSEQ multiplex PCR; TCRdb's copy has only in-frame clones and leaves some out. The profile shows just over 2,000,000 clones, roughly 95% of them singletons. Sequenced material: naive CD4+ T cells sorted from blood. Subset meaning: CD45RA+ positively selected. The receptor set was obtained from a man younger than 35 in good health.

The chain uses TRBV6-5 and TRBJ1-1; TRBD1 matches 8 bases. J gave up 8 bases and V 2 bases, and 13 bases lay outside the gene matches. This CDR3 is built from 16 residues. The germline V gene has CDR1 MNHEY and CDR2 SVGAGI. The CDR3 region is CASSYKAPGTGHEAFF. The CDR3 coding sequence is TGTGCCAGCAGTTACAAGGCCCCCGGGACAGGCCACGAAGCTTTCTTT.

This chain links TRBV11-1 with TRBJ1-6; D is unclear. V was clipped by 5 bases and J by 0 bases, with 14 bases between them. CDR1 and CDR2 from the germline V gene are SGHAT and FQDESV (reference sequence). The CDR3 consists of 17 residues. The CDR3 DNA sequence: TGTGCCAGCAGCCACGCGGAGATAAGCTCCTATAATTCACCCCTCCACTTT. It yields the protein CASSHAEISSYNSPLHF.

The rearrangement joins TRBV7-2 to TRBJ1-2, with 12 bases that match TRBD1. The V segment lost 5 bases and the J segment 6 bases; nucleotides outside the gene matches: 7. From germline, CDR1 is SGHTA and CDR2 FQGNSA. This CDR3 has 15 amino acids. The CDR3 DNA is TGTGCCAGCAGCCGTCTGGGACAGGGGGCTGATGGCTACACCTTC. Translation gives CASSRLGQGADGYTF.

This chain uses TRBV7-3 with TRBJ1-3; 12 bases line up with TRBD1. This CDR3 spans 16 amino acids. Germline CDR1 and CDR2: SGHTA and FQGTGA. V lost 4 bases, J lost 6 bases, and 7 bases stayed unmatched. The chain's CDR3 is CASSSIGTGGANTIYF. CDR3 coding DNA: TGTGCCAGCAGCTCAATAGGGACAGGGGGCGCAAACACCATATATTTT.

The V gene is TRBV7-3, the J gene TRBJ2-4; D is possibly TRBD1 (5 bases). Trimming left V 2 bases short and J 1 base short, with 9 bases between. Germline CDR1 reads SGHTA; CDR2 reads FQGTGA. The CDR3 sequence is 15 residues long. The CDR3 DNA reads as TGTGCCAGCAGCTTAGATGGGGCCGCCAAAAACATTCAGTACTTC. This sequence encodes CASSLDGAAKNIQYF.

The chain is built from TRBV11-3 and TRBJ2-1; the match to TRBD2 covers 11 bases. V trimming: 2 bases; J trimming: 6 bases; junction bases outside the gene matches: 3. The CDR3 has 15 residues. Germline V gene data show CDR1 as SGHNT and CDR2 as YENEEA. The CDR3 bases are TGTGCCAGCAGCTTAAGGACTAGCGGGTCCAATGAGCAGTTCTTC. Its translation is CASSLRTSGSNEQFF.

The chain joins TRBV6-1 to TRBJ2-7; 9 nucleotides align to TRBD1. With V trimmed by 4 bases and J by 6 bases, 10 bases remained unmatched. CDR1 and CDR2 from the germline V gene are MNHNS and SASEGT. The CDR3 totals 15 residues. The CDR3 sequence: CASSGGTGIFGEQYF. The DNA of the CDR3 is TGTGCCAGCAGTGGTGGGACAGGGATTTTCGGCGAGCAGTACTTC.

Comment on this clone: A much larger clone lies one base from this, so it may be a read error. The chain combines TRBV9 with TRBJ1-2; D gene uncertain. V was pared by 0 bases and J by 2 bases, with 5 bases between. CDR3 length: 13 residues. CDR1 SGDLS and CDR2 YYNGEE come from the germline V gene. In nucleotides, the CDR3 is TGTGCCAGCAGCGTAGACAAGAACTATGGCTACACCTTC. Residues: CASSVDKNYGYTF.

V gene TRBV6-1 combines with J gene TRBJ2-7; unclear D gene. Germline lookup yields CDR1 MNHNS and CDR2 SASEGT. Trimming removed 2 bases from V and 3 bases from J, with 11 bases in between. The CDR3 is 14 amino acids. The CDR3 coding sequence is TGTGCCAGCAGTGAAATCGGTTCCAGCTACGAGCAGTACTTC. Protein: CASSEIGSSYEQYF.

The gene calls are TRBV18 and TRBJ2-7, with D possibly being TRBD1 (6 bases). The CDR3 runs 16 residues. The germline gives CDR1 KGHSH, CDR2 LQKENI. Between the trimmed V and J ends, which lost 6 bases and 3 bases, there was a span of 21 bases. The CDR3 DNA sequence: TGTGCCAGCTCCGGAGATACTGGACAGCAGTTCTACGAGCAGTACTTC. This encodes CASSGDTGQQFYEQYF.

This rearrangement joins TRBV5-1 to TRBJ2-3; D not resolved. The CDR3 length is 14 residues. CDR1 SGHRS and CDR2 YFSETQ come from the germline V gene. V was cut by 2 bases and J by 2 bases, with 9 bases left in between. The CDR3 region has the DNA TGCGCCAGCAGCTTTCAAAGTCCCACAGATACGCAGTATTTT. Translation gives CASSFQSPTDTQYF.

The chain employs TRBV5-4 and TRBJ2-7; D may be TRBD2 (5 bases). The germline V and J ends were trimmed by 3 bases and 3 bases, with 19 bases remaining between them. The CDR3 length is 16 residues. CDR1 and CDR2 from the germline V gene are SGHNT and YYREEE (reference sequence). The CDR3 bases are TGTGCCAGCAGCTCTGGTGGGAGCAATCTACTCTACGAGCAGTACTTC. It is translated as CASSSGGSNLLYEQYF.

The CDR3 region has the DNA TGCGCCAGCAGTGTTCGACTCGGTTGGGCGAACACTGAAGCTTTCTTT. Its translation is CASSVRLGWANTEAFF. The V and J genes are TRBV10-1 and TRBJ1-1, with D unclear. Trimming removed 4 bases at V and 1 base at J, with 16 bases between. CDR1 and CDR2 (germline): WNHNN, SYGVQD (reference sequence). The CDR3 runs 16 residues.

The chain's CDR3 is CASSQSGGSYNSPLHF. In DNA, the CDR3 is TGCGCCAGCAGCCAATCGGGGGGCTCCTATAATTCACCCCTCCACTTT. This chain uses TRBV4-3 with TRBJ1-6; D is possibly TRBD1 (5 bases). Germline V gene data show CDR1 as LGHNA and CDR2 as YSLEER. V dropped 2 bases and J dropped 0 bases, with 8 bases sitting between them. The CDR3 runs to 16 residues.